These 6 T cell receptor beta chains were all obtained from the same sample, sequenced in a study of blood T cell repertoires in COVID-19. The repertoire was sequenced with immunoSEQ multiplex PCR; TCRdb's copy has only in-frame clones and lacks some. The sample has a few hundred thousand clones, nearly 90% seen once. Sequencing was carried out using PBMCs or T cells enriched from blood (not recorded which). The receptors originated from a woman aged 25 to 45 who had recovered from COVID-19.

Turning to this clone: Other DNA sequences in this sample translate to the same CDR3. The rearrangement joins TRBV7-2 to TRBJ1-1, with 7 bases aligning to TRBD1. The CDR3 loop spans 14 amino acids. Germline CDR1 is SGHTA and CDR2 is FQGNSA. With V trimmed by 5 bases and J by 2 bases, 5 bases remained unmatched. CDR3 in amino acids: CASSLRTGNTEAFF. The DNA of the CDR3 is TGTGCCAGCAGCCTCCGGACAGGAAACACTGAAGCTTTCTTT.

V usage is TRBV6-5 and J usage is TRBJ2-7; 9 nucleotides agree with TRBD1. Germline lookup yields CDR1 MNHEY and CDR2 SVGAGI. V lost 2 bases to trimming and J lost 4 bases; unmatched junction nucleotides: 6. The CDR3 runs 15 residues. CDR3 sequence reads: CASSYSFGQGYEQYF. The CDR3 region has the DNA TGTGCCAGCAGTTACAGCTTCGGACAGGGGTACGAGCAGTACTTC.

The chain couples TRBV27 to TRBJ2-4, with 9 bases lining up with TRBD1. This CDR3 comprises 17 residues. After removal of 6 bases from V and 0 bases from J, the junction contained 9 bases not matched to a gene. Germline V gives CDR1 MNHEY, CDR2 SMNVEV (reference sequence). The DNA of the CDR3 is TGTGCCAGCAGCCTAGACAGGGGGGCCTTAGCCAAAAACATTCAGTACTTC. Protein product: CASSLDRGALAKNIQYF.

This chain links TRBV7-2 with TRBJ1-5; tentatively, D is TRBD1 (5 bases). CDR1 is SGHTA and CDR2 is FQGNSA in the germline V gene. The CDR3 covers 16 residues. The V and J ends lost 4 bases and 2 bases respectively, with 15 bases between them. CDR3 DNA sequence: TGTGCCAGCAGCTCCCAGGGAGGTCTCGGCAATCAGCCCCAGCATTTT. Translating it yields CASSSQGGLGNQPQHF.

The chain carries TRBV3-1 (or the pseudogene TRBV3-2) and TRBJ1-6, with TRBD1 matching over 7 bases. The CDR3 sequence is 17 residues long. Germline CDR1 reads LGHDT; CDR2 reads YNNKEL (reference sequence). V lost 1 base to trimming and J lost 7 bases; unmatched junction nucleotides: 10. The CDR3 protein is CASSQAFRGSGNSPLHF. Written as DNA, the CDR3 is TGTGCCAGCAGCCAAGCTTTCAGGGGGAGTGGGAATTCACCCCTCCACTTT.

The chain links TRBV3-1 (or the pseudogene TRBV3-2) to TRBJ2-7; tentative D call: TRBD2 (7 bases). The V end was cut by 5 bases, the J end by 5 bases, with 16 bases between. Germline CDR1 and CDR2: LGHDT and YNNKEL (reference sequence). CDR3 size: 14 residues. CDR3 sequence reads: CASSEGGGRDEQYF. The CDR3 nucleotides are TGTGCCAGCAGCGAAGGGGGGGGCCGAGACGAGCAGTACTTC.